The present T cell receptor beta chain was sequenced within a study of multiple sclerosis patients with progressive multifocal leukoencephalopathy (dated by TCRdb to the late 2010s). In the study overall: The study examined peripheral T and B cells of MS patients who developed PML (4 under natalizumab, 1 after alemtuzumab) and treated patients who did not. Longitudinal follow-up was performed in two natalizumab-treated patients who later developed PML, from before therapy through 6 and 12 months to PML onset. The goal of the study was to detect any JC virus-specific or public T-cell expansions that arose at the time of PML onset.

According to the study, the label for this sample's time point signals: time of PML onset. The label giving this sample's treatment or condition can be read as: on natalizumab therapy at sampling. PML was diagnosed from clinical and MRI findings and confirmed by detection of JC virus DNA in cerebrospinal fluid. Among the natalizumab-treated patients, PML showed up after anywhere between roughly 15 and 60 months of natalizumab therapy. Every listed patient had received interferon beta before, and every PML patient was female. Blood samples for T3 were taken at PML onset. Isolation of peripheral blood mononuclear cells was performed by Ficoll-Hypaque density gradient centrifugation. On this clone: Its cognate antigen has yet to be identified. The record has no base qualities; no much larger clone is one base away.

Spanning cysteine to phenylalanine, the CDR3 consists of 14 amino acids. Only CDR3 DNA remains: 42 bases, in frame from the first base. The germline V gene gives CDR1 as SNHLY and CDR2 as FYNNEI. The trim is 8 bases for V and 1 base for J, with a gap of 13 bases between the germline ends. Using the immunoSEQ two-step multiplex PCR at survey-level depth, TRB CDR3 regions were amplified from genomic DNA. To estimate template counts and remove amplification bias, each PCR was spiked with synthetic inline TR CDR3 controls covering all V-J pairings. Reads went through processing to reduce amplification and sequencing bias, and quantification was done against synthetic TR CDR3 analogs. The paper's processing steps were these. Raw data were processed in ImmunoSEQ Analyzer, removing out-of-frame sequences and CDR3s with stop codons, and genes were named by IMGT nomenclature. Repertoire diversity was summarized as normalized Shannon entropy, defined as 1 minus Pielou's evenness. TRB sequences were considered identical only when V gene, J gene and CDR3 were shared. Public PML clonotypes were CDR3s found in two or more PML-onset samples but not found earlier, in controls, or in public databases. CDR3 amino acid composition by position was analyzed with Skylign using the observed count method. As stored in TCRdb, this immuneACCESS dataset retains in-frame rearrangements with V and J assigned. A fraction of the clones does not appear; measured against another copy, unresolved V genes explain less than half of the discrepancy, and the remainder lacks a known reason. That table supplies the V and J calls and clone size; D and trimming were determined from the DNA. The sample data list tens of thousands of clones, and 75% to 90% of these were observed just once. Around 12% of the sample is in the top ten clones.

What the work shows at the level of the full study, not this receptor alone: Analysis was restricted to peripheral blood, although for natalizumab-associated PML, cerebrospinal fluid or brain lymphocytes might be more informative. Because the cohort was small and descriptive, it remained unclear whether the findings reflect JC virus infection or general immunocompromise. TRB clones above 0.5% frequency appeared only in PML patients, but expanded clones at PML onset were already present before and during natalizumab therapy. When PML developed, no shared TRBV or TRBJ gene usage and no preferred TRBV-TRBJ pairings were found. Most PML patients had lower normalized Shannon entropy, suggesting less diverse TRB repertoires, while values in the natalizumab-treated controls sat near 1.

This receptor was identified in a woman under 40 with progressive multifocal leukoencephalopathy. This chain joins TRBV2 to TRBJ2-3, with TRBD1 as a weak D call on 5 bases. Sequenced here: PBMCs, sampled from a patient treated with natalizumab. The CDR3 region: CASWGDRRTDTQYF. The nucleotide sequence is given as TGTGCCAGCTGGGGTGACAGACGCACAGATACGCAGTATTTT.